This T cell receptor (beta chain) was found in a study of OX40 agonist ivuxolimab in advanced cancers. General observations from the study: Certain nonresponding patients likewise had low normalized T-cell clonal expansion.

This clone has more than one count but fewer than ten. The target antigen is unknown. Trimming removed 1 base from V and 2 bases from J, with 10 bases in between. CDR3 length equals 15 residues. Per germline, CDR1 MDHEN and CDR2 SYDVKM. Some clones are missing from TCRdb's copy, which holds only in-frame ones; the method was immunoSEQ multiplex PCR. Counted here are roughly 55,000 clones, around 80% occurring once; the ten biggest clones make up under 4.5%. Specimen: CD4+ or CD8+ T cells sorted from blood, collected in a trial of the OX40 agonist ivuxolimab. The clonotype was recovered from an adult with an advanced solid tumor such as melanoma, head and neck, liver or kidney cancer. The chain couples TRBV28 to TRBJ2-3; the D gene is possibly TRBD2 (6 bases). The CDR3 spells CASSLLGGNTDTQYF. CDR3 DNA: TGTGCCAGCAGTTTATTAGGCGGGAACACAGATACGCAGTATTTT.